The 24 T cell receptor beta chains below come from one sample, sequenced in a study of T cells in Graves' hyperthyroidism and ophthalmopathy. Authors of the study amplified TCR beta CDR3 regions from RNA transcripts. The HTBI set primed first-round TCR CDR3 RT-PCR. TCRdb passed the multiplex PCR reads through MiXCR, listing each CDR3 protein once. The sample has 300,000 to 350,000 distinct CDR3 sequences; approximately 15% are singletons. The source material was blood. The receptors come from a woman aged 30 to 39 with Graves' hyperthyroidism.

This clonotype came up many times. V gene TRBV15 combines with J gene TRBJ2-7; the D gene is possibly TRBD2 (6 bases). Germline CDR1 is LNHNV and CDR2 is YYDKDF (reference sequence). The CDR3 loop spans 18 amino acids. V was shortened by 0 bases and J by 2 bases, with 20 bases between the two germline ends. The CDR3 DNA reads TGTGCCACCAGCAGAGATCTGATCGTGTTAGCGGAGACCTACGAGCAGTACTTC. This translates into CATSRDLIVLAETYEQYF.

This clonotype was seen at least ten times. The genes are TRBV7-2 and TRBJ2-5, with 10 positions matching TRBD2. The germline gives CDR1 SGHTA, CDR2 FQGNSA. This CDR3 is built from 17 residues. The ends lost 1 base at V and 1 base at J; junction bases unmatched: 6. CDR3 loop: CASSLGVLAGAQETQYF. CDR3 bases: TGTGCCAGCAGCTTAGGTGTCCTAGCGGGGGCCCAAGAGACCCAGTACTTC.

This clonotype was picked up many times. The chain couples TRBV5-5 to TRBJ2-3; 8 bases line up with TRBD2. Germline loops: CDR1 SGHKS, CDR2 YYEKEE (reference sequence). V trimming: 2 bases; J trimming: 0 bases; junction bases outside the gene matches: 14. The CDR3 is made up of 19 amino acids. CDR3 protein: CASSFPDSGGYPSTDTQYF. The CDR3 nucleotides are TGTGCCAGCAGCTTCCCCGACAGCGGGGGATATCCTAGCACAGATACGCAGTATTTT.

This clonotype occurred many times. For the CDR3, the DNA is TGCAGTGCTAGAGGACCGGGCGGGAGTAGGACAGATACGCAGTATTTT. It yields the protein CSARGPGGSRTDTQYF. The chain combines TRBV20-1 with TRBJ2-3, with 7 bases aligning to TRBD2. Germline loops: CDR1 DFQATT, CDR2 SNEGSKA (reference sequence). Unmatched junction bases numbered 10, after V lost 1 base and J lost 3 bases. CDR3 size: 16 residues.

In this sample, this clonotype turned up many times. This sequence joins TRBV24-1 and TRBJ2-2, with no clear D. V shed 3 bases and J shed 4 bases, with 11 bases lying between them. CDR1 KGHDR and CDR2 SFDVKD come from the germline V gene. The CDR3 spans 15 residues. CDR3: CATSDTGPGTGELFF. In DNA form, the CDR3 reads TGTGCCACCAGTGATACGGGTCCGGGCACCGGGGAGCTGTTTTTT.

This clonotype has a count of ten or more. The chain joins TRBV20-1 to TRBJ2-3; D remains ambiguous. V was pared by 5 bases and J by 2 bases, with 5 bases between. Germline assignment: CDR1 DFQATT and CDR2 SNEGSKA (reference sequence). The CDR3 covers 11 residues. CDR3 protein: CSALNTDTQYF. For the CDR3, the DNA is TGCAGTGCTTTAAACACAGATACGCAGTATTTT.

In its sample, this clonotype was seen a few times. The chain carries TRBV5-5 and TRBJ2-1; 7 nucleotides agree with TRBD2. V trimming: 0 bases; J trimming: 10 bases; junction bases outside the gene matches: 7. The CDR3 spans 14 residues. Germline CDR1 reads SGHKS; CDR2 reads YYEKEE (reference sequence). The CDR3 region is CASSLGLGGSEQFF. As DNA, the CDR3 is TGTGCCAGCAGCTTGGGTCTCGGGGGGAGCGAGCAGTTCTTC.

This clonotype was recorded a few times. V usage is TRBV7-2 and J usage is TRBJ1-3; 10 bases fit TRBD1. V shed 5 bases and J 6 bases; nucleotides not matched to a gene: 13. Looked up from germline, CDR1 is SGHTA and CDR2 is FQGNSA. The CDR3 sequence is 17 residues long. CDR3 bases: TGTGCCAGCAGCCCCGCTGCCTTGACAGGGGGCGTAAACACCATATATTTT. It is translated as CASSPAALTGGVNTIYF.

This clonotype was detected ten times or more. V gene TRBV2 combines with J gene TRBJ2-5, with D tentatively TRBD2 (5 bases). Germline CDR1 and CDR2: SNHLY and FYNNEI. The ends were cut back, 11 bases at V and 8 bases at J, with 30 bases in the middle. This CDR3 has 16 amino acids. CDR3 sequence reads: CAVGSRGLRRRETQYF. In DNA, the CDR3 is TGTGCCGTCGGATCTCGAGGGTTACGGAGAAGAGAAACCCAGTACTTC.

This clonotype was counted at least ten times. The chain couples TRBV27 to TRBJ2-2; D possibly uses TRBD1 or TRBD2 (5 bases each). CDR1 is MNHEY and CDR2 is SMNVEV in the germline V gene (reference sequence). The CDR3 consists of 17 residues. V was trimmed by 5 bases and J by 3 bases, leaving 19 bases between them. DNA of the CDR3: TGTGCCAGCAGTACCGATATCCACGGGGCGGACACCGGGGAGCTGTTTTTT. Its translation: CASSTDIHGADTGELFF.

Turning to this clonotype: It may be a read error: a sequence one base away is much more abundant. The chain uses TRBV7-2 and TRBJ1-1; D not resolved. Per the germline V gene, CDR1 is SGHTA and CDR2 is FQGNSA. This CDR3 spans 15 amino acids. DNA of the CDR3: TGTGCCAGCATCTTAGCGTCTTTGAGAAACACTGAAGCTTTCTTT. It codes for CASILASLRNTEAFF.

This clonotype has more than one count but fewer than ten. J is TRBJ2-6 and V is TRBV6-1; weak D call: TRBD2 (5 bases). This CDR3 region has 16 residues. Germline V gene lookup returns CDR1 MNHNS and CDR2 SASEGT. V lost 5 bases, J lost 0 bases, and 11 bases lay in between. The CDR3 DNA is TGTGCCAGCAGTCCTATGGGGAGCTCTGGGGCCAACGTCCTGACTTTC. Residues: CASSPMGSSGANVLTF.

The chain employs TRBV7-8 and TRBJ1-2, with TRBD1 matching 9 bases. Germline CDR1 reads SGHVS; CDR2 reads FQNEAQ. V lost 6 bases to trimming and J lost 4 bases; unmatched junction nucleotides: 6. This CDR3 is built from 14 residues. The CDR3 bases are TGTGCCAGCAGTCGGACAGGGGAGCTCTATGGCTACACCTTC. Amino acids: CASSRTGELYGYTF.

The rearrangement uses TRBV28 and TRBJ2-2; D remains ambiguous. Trimming removed 6 bases at V and 5 bases at J, with 13 bases between. The length of the CDR3 is 14 residues. The V gene's germline CDR1 is MDHEN and CDR2 SYDVKM. Written as DNA, the CDR3 is TGTGCCAGCAGCCATGGGGTTAAGACCGGGGAGCTGTTTTTT. It codes for CASSHGVKTGELFF. Using reference TRBV28 and TRBJ2-2 for the parts outside the CDR3, the full variable domain is DVKVTQSSRYLVKRTGEKVFLECVQDMDHENMFWYRQDPGLGLRLIYFSYDVKMKEKGDIPEGYSVSREKKERFSLILESASTNQTSMYLCASSHGVKTGELFFGEGSRLTVL.

The chain links TRBV5-1 to TRBJ1-6, with 7 bases aligning to TRBD1. With V trimmed by 0 bases and J by 7 bases, 4 bases remained unmatched. The CDR3 has 15 amino acids. Germline values: CDR1 SGHRS, CDR2 YFSETQ. This CDR3 reads CASSLETGQNSPLHF. The CDR3 region has the DNA TGCGCCAGCAGCTTGGAGACAGGGCAAAATTCACCCCTCCACTTT. Full variable domain (missing parts from reference TRBV5-1 and TRBJ1-6): KAGVTQTPRYLIKTRGQQVTLSCSPISGHRSVSWYQQTPGQGLQFLFEYFSETQRNKGNFPGRFSGRQFSNSRSEMNVSTLELGDSALYLCASSLETGQNSPLHFGNGTRLTVT.

The chain employs TRBV7-3 and TRBJ1-1; D gene unclear. Trimming took off 2 bases at V and 7 bases at J, with 11 bases between the two ends. The CDR3 runs 13 residues. Germline V gene data show CDR1 as SGHTA and CDR2 as FQGTGA. CDR3 region: CASSLAYLNEAFF. CDR3 bases: TGTGCCAGCAGCTTAGCCTACCTCAATGAAGCTTTCTTT.

This clonotype was seen repeatedly, ten times or more. This chain joins TRBV12-3 or TRBV12-4 and TRBJ2-1; 13 nucleotides align to TRBD2. J was trimmed by 4 bases and V by 6 bases; bases with no gene match: 12. CDR3 size: 18 residues. The DNA for the CDR3 is TGTGCCAGCAGCAGCCACGCACTAGCGGGAGGGGGGTACAATGAGCAGTTCTTC. This sequence encodes CASSSHALAGGGYNEQFF.

The chain joins TRBV7-3 to TRBJ2-1; D perhaps matches TRBD2 (6 bases). Germline lookup yields CDR1 SGHTA and CDR2 FQGTGA. Trimming removed 3 bases from V and 8 bases from J, with 11 bases in between. The CDR3 is 13 residues long. CDR3 loop: CASSFFRDYEQFF. For the CDR3, the DNA is TGTGCCAGCAGCTTCTTCAGGGACTATGAGCAGTTCTTC.

This clonotype was observed a handful of times. J is TRBJ2-2 and V is TRBV2; possible D gene TRBD2, 6 bases. Germline values: CDR1 SNHLY, CDR2 FYNNEI. V lost 7 bases and J lost 1, with 10 bases in between. The CDR3 has 14 amino acids. The CDR3: CASMWDWNTGELFF. CDR3 in DNA: TGTGCCAGCATGTGGGACTGGAACACCGGGGAGCTGTTTTTT.

Concerning this clonotype itself: At one of its ends the junction is not consistent with the germline gene, which may arise from a read error. The chain uses TRBV5-4 and TRBJ2-2; tentative D call: TRBD2 (6 bases). The CDR3 totals 16 residues. The germline V gene encodes CDR1 SGHNT and CDR2 YYREEE (reference sequence). CDR3 amino acids: CASSAGLLTNTGELFF. DNA of the CDR3: TGTGCCAGCAGTGCGGGACTCCTGACGAACACCGGAGAGCTGTTTTTT. The variable domain in full, completed from reference TRBV5-4 and TRBJ2-2, reads ETGVTQSPTHLIKTRGQQVTLRCSSQSGHNTVSWYQQALGQGPQFIFQYYREEENGRGNFPPRFSGLQFPNYSSELNVNALELDDSALYLCASSAGLLTNTGELFFGEGSRLTVL.

CDR3 nucleotide sequence: TGTGCCACGTTGAACAGGGGATCCGAGGGGGAGCTGTTTTTT. Its protein product is CATLNRGSEGELFF. The chain links TRBV10-3 to TRBJ2-2, with 7 bases fitting TRBD1. The CDR3 length is 14 residues. From germline, CDR1 is ENHRY and CDR2 SYGVKD. J lost 8 bases, V lost 10 bases, and 13 bases had no gene match.

The V call is TRBV20-1, the J call TRBJ1-5; D is unresolved. Per germline, CDR1 DFQATT and CDR2 SNEGSKA (reference sequence). V lost 6 bases and J lost 3, with 15 bases in between. This CDR3 is 14 amino acids long. CDR3 coding DNA: TGCAGTGCGCCACCCCAGGTTAACAATCAGCCCCAGCATTTT. The encoded protein is CSAPPQVNNQPQHF.

This clonotype was counted at least ten times. The chain recombines TRBV30 with TRBJ2-2; tentative D call: TRBD1 (5 bases). Germline-derived CDR1 and CDR2 are GTSNPN and SVGIG (reference sequence). This CDR3 spans 14 amino acids. The ends were cut back, 1 base at V and 9 bases at J, with 15 bases in the middle. The CDR3 DNA follows: TGTGCCTGGAGTGCTCCAGGGTCGAGATGGGAGCTGTTTTTT. Translation gives CAWSAPGSRWELFF.

V gene TRBV28 combines with J gene TRBJ2-4; D might be TRBD1 (6 bases). The CDR3 extends over 17 amino acids. Trimming left V 5 bases short and J 2 bases short, with 19 bases between. The V gene's germline CDR1 is MDHEN and CDR2 SYDVKM. The CDR3 sequence: CASSITGHNKTKNIQYF. CDR3 DNA sequence: TGTGCCAGCAGTATCACGGGACACAACAAAACCAAAAACATTCAGTACTTC.